These 28 T cell receptor beta chains share one sample of origin, sequenced in a study of early T cells in non-severe SARS-CoV-2 infection. Each CDR3 protein is one row after TCRdb ran MiXCR on the 5' RACE reads. The sample records some 64,000 distinct CDR3 sequences, 9% to 10% being singletons. Sequences were derived from whole blood, sampled at baseline. The receptor source for this set is an adult who was a healthcare worker with PCR-confirmed SARS-CoV-2 infection or an uninfected control (not recorded which).

The chain couples TRBV7-2 to TRBJ2-1; D not certain. With 8 bases removed from V and 6 bases from J, the gap between germline ends came to 20 bases. The CDR3 has 15 residues. The germline V gene has CDR1 SGHTA and CDR2 FQGNSA. The CDR3 coding sequence is TGTGCCAGCTCGAAACCTCGCCCACCAGGCAATGAGCAGTTCTTC. It encodes CASSKPRPPGNEQFF. Full variable domain (outside the CDR3, taken from reference TRBV7-2 and TRBJ2-1): GAGVSQSPSNKVTEKGKDVELRCDPISGHTALYWYRQSLGQGLEFLIYFQGNSAPDKSGLPSDRFSAERTGGSVSTLTIQRTQQEDSAVYLCASSKPRPPGNEQFFGPGTRLTVL.

V usage is TRBV7-9 and J usage is TRBJ2-3, with D possibly matching TRBD1 (5 bases). Germline-derived CDR1 and CDR2 are SEHNR and FQNEAQ (reference sequence). The CDR3 loop spans 17 amino acids. V lost 1 base and J lost 0, with 14 bases in between. The CDR3 nucleotides read TGTGCCAGCAGCTTAGATTCAGGGCGCTCTAGCACAGATACGCAGTATTTT. Translating it yields CASSLDSGRSSTDTQYF.

This clonotype was counted between two and nine times. This rearrangement joins TRBV28 to TRBJ1-1, with 7 positions matching TRBD1. Per the germline V gene, CDR1 is MDHEN and CDR2 is SYDVKM. The CDR3 is made up of 13 amino acids. The V gene end was trimmed by 6 bases and the J gene end by 7 bases; junction bases not matched to a gene: 8. The DNA of the CDR3 is TGTGCCAGCAGACCTTCGGGACAGTATGAAGCTTTCTTT. It codes for CASRPSGQYEAFF. Drawing the rest from reference TRBV28 and TRBJ1-1, the complete variable domain is DVKVTQSSRYLVKRTGEKVFLECVQDMDHENMFWYRQDPGLGLRLIYFSYDVKMKEKGDIPEGYSVSREKKERFSLILESASTNQTSMYLCASRPSGQYEAFFGQGTRLTVV.

The sample holds many counts of this clonotype. This chain uses TRBV6-5 with TRBJ1-4; a possible D gene is TRBD1 (5 bases). Germline loops: CDR1 MNHEY, CDR2 SVGAGI. Trimming stripped 4 bases from V and 5 bases from J, with 14 bases between. This CDR3 is 15 amino acids long. The DNA for the CDR3 is TGTGCCAGCAGTTCCCGGGGGAGAAGGAATGAAAAACTGTTTTTT. It yields the protein CASSSRGRRNEKLFF.

The chain is built from TRBV6-1 and TRBJ1-1; D remains ambiguous. Trimming removed 1 base from V and 14 bases from J, with 17 bases in between. CDR1 is MNHNS, CDR2 SASEGT, per germline. There are 13 residues in the CDR3. CDR3 nucleotides: TGTGCCAGCAGTGAAGATCCGGTTCCCGCGACCTTCTTT. Translated: CASSEDPVPATFF.

This sequence joins TRBV7-2 and TRBJ2-7; D not resolved. Germline V gene sequence: CDR1 SGHTA, CDR2 FQGNSA. The CDR3 contains 13 residues. V lost 1 base and J 4 bases, leaving 8 bases between the germline ends. This chain's CDR3 is CASSLGGIYEQYF. The DNA of the CDR3 is TGTGCCAGCAGCTTAGGTGGTATTTACGAGCAGTACTTC.

This clonotype has only a few counts. The chain combines TRBV7-9 with TRBJ2-3; the D gene is possibly TRBD1 (5 bases). V lost 0 bases, J lost 0 bases, and 7 bases lay in between. CDR3 length: 15 residues. CDR1 SEHNR and CDR2 FQNEAQ come from the germline V gene (reference sequence). Here the CDR3 reads CASSLAQGSTDTQYF. Written as DNA, the CDR3 is TGTGCCAGCAGCTTAGCGCAGGGAAGCACAGATACGCAGTATTTT.

The sample holds a few counts of this clonotype. V usage is TRBV6-2 or TRBV6-3 and J usage is TRBJ2-3; the match to TRBD2 covers 8 bases. V gave up 6 bases and J gave up 4 bases; unmatched junction bases: 3. The CDR3 sequence is 13 residues long. The germline V gene encodes CDR1 MNHEY and CDR2 SVGEGT. CDR3 amino acids: CASRGLVADTQYF. In DNA, the CDR3 is TGTGCCAGCAGGGGACTAGTGGCAGATACGCAGTATTTT.

There are a few counts of this clonotype. The genes are TRBV7-3 and TRBJ1-6; 8 bases align to TRBD1. V lost 5 bases to trimming and J lost 5 bases; unmatched junction nucleotides: 2. CDR3 length: 14 residues. Germline CDR1 SGHTA, CDR2 FQGTGA. CDR3: CASSPQGDNSPLHF. The CDR3 nucleotides are TGTGCCAGCAGCCCACAGGGGGATAATTCACCCCTCCACTTT.

This clonotype has a handful of counts. V is TRBV6-2 or TRBV6-3 and J is TRBJ2-4; D is uncertain. The CDR3 sequence is 14 residues long. V lost 2 bases and J 4 bases, leaving 9 bases between the germline ends. Per the germline V gene, CDR1 is MNHEY and CDR2 is SVGEGT. The CDR3 region is CASSYPHGKNIQYF. In DNA, the CDR3 is TGTGCCAGCAGTTACCCCCACGGGAAAAACATTCAGTACTTC.

This clonotype was seen once. The chain links TRBV7-9 to TRBJ2-1, with TRBD2 matching over 10 bases. This CDR3 region has 15 residues. CDR1 is SEHNR and CDR2 is FQNEAQ in the germline V gene (reference sequence). V was clipped by 2 bases and J by 8 bases; unmatched bases: 6. For the CDR3, the DNA is TGTGCCAGCAGCTTAAGCCTAGCGGGAGATGATGAGCAGTTCTTC. Its translation is CASSLSLAGDDEQFF.

The table lists this clonotype with a few counts. The chain joins TRBV9 to TRBJ2-5; TRBD2 might be the D (6 bases). Trimming shortened V by 0 bases and J by 4 bases, and 10 bases separated the two germline ends. The germline V gene has CDR1 SGDLS and CDR2 YYNGEE. CDR3 length: 14 amino acids. The CDR3 reads CASSVGLVGETQYF. In DNA form, the CDR3 reads TGTGCCAGCAGCGTAGGACTAGTAGGAGAGACCCAGTACTTC.

This clonotype was seen more than once but under ten times. The chain has TRBV5-5 and TRBJ2-3; no clear D. V lost 3 bases, J lost 8 bases, and 10 bases lay in between. The germline gives CDR1 SGHKS, CDR2 YYEKEE (reference sequence). There are 12 residues in the CDR3. CDR3 DNA: TGTGCCAGCAGCTCTGCTTTGTCTACGCAGTATTTT. It specifies CASSSALSTQYF.

This clonotype occurred a few times. This chain uses TRBV12-3 or TRBV12-4 with TRBJ2-7; D assignment may be TRBD1 or TRBD2 (5 bases each). Trimming pared 6 bases from V and 7 bases from J, leaving 22 bases between. This CDR3 has 15 amino acids. CDR3 region: CASSATGPGLREQYF. The CDR3, as DNA: TGTGCCAGCAGCGCGACGGGGCCGGGGCTGAGGGAGCAGTACTTC.

The chain combines TRBV7-2 with TRBJ1-3; 8 positions agree with TRBD1. This CDR3 has 15 amino acids. The ends lost 4 bases at V and 4 bases at J; junction bases unmatched: 6. The germline CDR1 and CDR2 sequences are SGHTA and FQGNSA. CDR3 residues: CASSSMTGAGNTIYF. The CDR3 DNA reads as TGTGCCAGCAGCTCGATGACAGGGGCGGGAAACACCATATATTTT.

CDR3 sequence: CAISPSGRAGYEQFF. As DNA, the CDR3 is TGTGCCATCAGTCCTAGCGGGAGGGCCGGCTATGAGCAGTTCTTC. The rearrangement uses TRBV10-3 and TRBJ2-1, with 12 bases identical to TRBD2. V was clipped by 5 bases and J by 8 bases; unmatched bases: 7. Germline V gene sequence: CDR1 ENHRY, CDR2 SYGVKD. CDR3 length: 15 amino acids.

This clonotype has a count of ten or more. This chain connects TRBV9 to TRBJ1-1, with a weak D call TRBD1 (6 bases). Trimming cost V 3 bases and J 4 bases, with 13 bases left between them. The CDR3 runs 14 residues. Germline CDR1 and CDR2: SGDLS and YYNGEE. CDR3 residues: CASSEQGAGTEAFF. DNA of the CDR3: TGTGCCAGCAGCGAACAGGGCGCGGGCACTGAAGCTTTCTTT.

The chain carries TRBV3-1 and TRBJ2-7; 14 bases match TRBD2. This CDR3 is 17 amino acids long. The V gene end was trimmed by 4 bases and the J gene end by 4 bases; junction bases not matched to a gene: 9. Germline CDR1 reads LGHDT; CDR2 reads YNNKEL (reference sequence). Here the CDR3 DNA reads TGTGCCAGCAGCCCGACACCTCGGACTAGCGGGAGGTACGAGCAGTACTTC. This translates into CASSPTPRTSGRYEQYF.

This chain links TRBV7-9 with TRBJ2-1, with D perhaps matching TRBD2 (5 bases). Germline values: CDR1 SEHNR, CDR2 FQNEAQ (reference sequence). Trimming took off 6 bases at V and 8 bases at J, with 17 bases between the two ends. This CDR3 has 14 amino acids. The CDR3, as DNA: TGTGCCAGCAGTCTTACTAGTGGTAGAGATGAGCAGTTCTTC. It yields the protein CASSLTSGRDEQFF.

This clonotype was detected a few times. A much larger clone sits a single nucleotide away, making a read error possible. The rearrangement uses TRBV28 and TRBJ2-7; either TRBD1 or TRBD2 may supply D (5 bases each). V was cut by 7 bases and J by 3 bases, with 16 bases left in between. Looked up from germline, CDR1 is MDHEN and CDR2 is SYDVKM. This CDR3 is built from 14 residues. CDR3 region: CASTPGDADYEQYF. The CDR3 DNA reads as TGTGCCAGCACCCCTGGGGACGCCGACTACGAGCAGTACTTC.

The V call is TRBV2, the J call TRBJ2-1, with TRBD2 matching 11 bases. V was pared by 6 bases and J by 5 bases, with 6 bases of the junction left unmatched. In germline, CDR1 is SNHLY, CDR2 FYNNEI. The CDR3 is 15 residues long. CDR3 in DNA: TGTGCCAGCAGAAAGACGGGACTAGCGGACAATGAGCAGTTCTTC. Amino acids: CASRKTGLADNEQFF.

The CDR3 DNA reads TGTGCCAGCAGCTACCCCCTCGGCGAGCAGTTCTTC. Its protein product is CASSYPLGEQFF. The genes are TRBV13 and TRBJ2-1; D is undetermined. CDR3 length: 12 residues. V was trimmed by 4 bases and J by 10 bases, leaving 11 bases between them. CDR1 PRHDT and CDR2 FYEKMQ come from the germline V gene (reference sequence).

This clonotype occurred a few times. The CDR3 region has the DNA TGCAGCGTCCCGACAGAGAGCTCCTACGAGCAGTACTTC. This sequence encodes CSVPTESSYEQYF. This chain links TRBV29-1 with TRBJ2-7; D may be TRBD1 (5 bases). Germline V gene sequence: CDR1 SQVTM, CDR2 ANQGSEA. There are 13 residues in the CDR3. V gave up 6 bases and J gave up 0 bases, with 12 bases separating them.

The chain carries TRBV6-5 and TRBJ1-5, with unresolved D. The CDR3 is made up of 15 amino acids. The germline CDR1 and CDR2 sequences are MNHEY and SVGAGI. The V end lost 0 bases, the J end lost 0 bases, and 6 bases lay between the germline ends. The CDR3 nucleotides are TGTGCCAGCAGTTACTCCATAAATAGCAATCAGCCCCAGCATTTT. The encoded protein is CASSYSINSNQPQHF.

This clonotype was counted a few times. The chain recombines TRBV7-2 with TRBJ1-6; a possible D gene is TRBD1 (5 bases). Between the trimmed V and J ends, which lost 1 base and 4 bases, there was a span of 11 bases. The CDR3 is made up of 16 amino acids. CDR1 SGHTA and CDR2 FQGNSA come from the germline V gene. The CDR3 coding sequence is TGTGCCAGCAGCTTAGTGGTATGGGGGTATAATTCACCCCTCCACTTT. Encoded protein: CASSLVVWGYNSPLHF.

This clonotype was found a few times. The chain recombines TRBV14 with TRBJ1-2; no firm D call. V gave up 1 base and J gave up 1 base, with 10 bases separating them. The CDR3 sequence is 15 residues long. The germline gives CDR1 SGHDN, CDR2 FVKESK. As DNA, the CDR3 is TGTGCCAGCAGCCAAGTGGGTTCGGATAACTATGGCTACACCTTC. This encodes CASSQVGSDNYGYTF. The full variable domain, completed using reference TRBV14 and TRBJ1-2, is EAGVTQFPSHSVIEKGQTVTLRCDPISGHDNLYWYRRVMGKEIKFLLHFVKESKQDESGMPNNRFLAERTGGTYSTLKVQPAELEDSGVYFCASSQVGSDNYGYTFGSGTRLTVV.

This clonotype occurred a few times. The genes are TRBV28 and TRBJ2-2; D is ambiguous. Germline V CDR1 and CDR2: MDHEN, SYDVKM. This CDR3 is 15 amino acids long. V was pared by 5 bases and J by 1 base, with 11 bases between. CDR3 in amino acids: CASSPPWLNTGELFF. The CDR3, as DNA: TGTGCCAGCAGTCCACCTTGGTTGAACACCGGGGAGCTGTTTTTT.

Many counts were recorded for this clonotype. The CDR3 sequence is CASSHFRAPFQETQYF. The CDR3 DNA follows: TGTGCCAGCAGCCACTTCAGGGCGCCCTTCCAAGAGACCCAGTACTTC. The V call is TRBV6-5, the J call TRBJ2-5; D is possibly TRBD1 (5 bases). CDR3 size: 16 residues. The V and J ends lost 6 bases and 1 base respectively, with 18 bases between them. Germline V gene data show CDR1 as MNHEY and CDR2 as SVGAGI.